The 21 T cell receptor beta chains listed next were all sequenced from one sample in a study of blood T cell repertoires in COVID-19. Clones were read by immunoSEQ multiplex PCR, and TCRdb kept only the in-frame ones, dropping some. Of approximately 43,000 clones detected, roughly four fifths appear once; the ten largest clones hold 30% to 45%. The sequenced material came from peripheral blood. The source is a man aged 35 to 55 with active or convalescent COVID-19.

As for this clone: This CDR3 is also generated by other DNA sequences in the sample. In nucleotides, the CDR3 is TGTGCCAGCAGCTCCGGGCAGGGGAACACTGAAGCTTTCTTT. It translates to CASSSGQGNTEAFF. The chain is built from TRBV11-2 and TRBJ1-1, with D maybe TRBD1 (5 bases). Germline V lookup: CDR1 SGHAT, CDR2 FQNNGV. V was clipped by 4 bases and J by 1 base, with 10 bases between them. This CDR3 is built from 14 residues.

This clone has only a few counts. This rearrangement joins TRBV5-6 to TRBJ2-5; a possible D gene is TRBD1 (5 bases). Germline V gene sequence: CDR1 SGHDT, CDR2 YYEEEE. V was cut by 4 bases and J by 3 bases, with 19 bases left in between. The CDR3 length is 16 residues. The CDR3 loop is CASSTEASLGEETQYF. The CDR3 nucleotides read TGTGCCAGCAGCACAGAAGCCTCTTTAGGGGAAGAGACCCAGTACTTC.

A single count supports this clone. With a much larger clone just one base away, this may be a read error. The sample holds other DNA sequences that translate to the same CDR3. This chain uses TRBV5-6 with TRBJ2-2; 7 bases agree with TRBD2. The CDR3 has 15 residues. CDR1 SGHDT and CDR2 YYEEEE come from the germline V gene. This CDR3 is CARSPGGGDTGELFF. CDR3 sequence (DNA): TGCGCCCGCAGTCCGGGGGGAGGGGACACCGGGGAGCTGTTTTTT.

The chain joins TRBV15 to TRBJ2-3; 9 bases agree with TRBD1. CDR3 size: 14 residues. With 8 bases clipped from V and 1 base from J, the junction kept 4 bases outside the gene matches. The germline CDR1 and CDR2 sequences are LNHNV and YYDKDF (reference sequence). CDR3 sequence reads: CATRRDRGTDTQYF. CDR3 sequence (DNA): TGTGCCACCCGCCGGGACAGGGGCACAGATACGCAGTATTTT.

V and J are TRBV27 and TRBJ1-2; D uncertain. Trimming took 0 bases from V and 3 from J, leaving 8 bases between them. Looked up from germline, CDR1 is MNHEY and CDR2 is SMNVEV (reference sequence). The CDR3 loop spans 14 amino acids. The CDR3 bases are TGTGCCAGCAGTTTATCTCCAGGCCACTATGGCTACACCTTC. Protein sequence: CASSLSPGHYGYTF.

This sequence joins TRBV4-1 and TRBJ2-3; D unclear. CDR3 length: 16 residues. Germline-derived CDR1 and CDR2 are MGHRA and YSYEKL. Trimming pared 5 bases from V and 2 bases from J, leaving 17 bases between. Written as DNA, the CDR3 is TGCGCCAGCAGCTACTCCCCAACGCCGCCCACAGATACGCAGTATTTT. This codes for CASSYSPTPPTDTQYF.

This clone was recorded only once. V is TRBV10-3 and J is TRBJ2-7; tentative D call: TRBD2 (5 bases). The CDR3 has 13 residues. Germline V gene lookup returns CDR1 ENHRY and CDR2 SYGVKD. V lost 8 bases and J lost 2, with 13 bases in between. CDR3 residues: CAISRGSAYEQYF. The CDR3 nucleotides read TGTGCCATCTCTAGAGGGAGCGCCTACGAGCAGTACTTC.

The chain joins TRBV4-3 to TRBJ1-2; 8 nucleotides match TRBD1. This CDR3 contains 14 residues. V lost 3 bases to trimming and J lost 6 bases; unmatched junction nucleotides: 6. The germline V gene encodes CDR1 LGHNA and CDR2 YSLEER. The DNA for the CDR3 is TGCGCCAGCAGCCATACGACAGGGGACCATGGCTACACCTTC. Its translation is CASSHTTGDHGYTF.

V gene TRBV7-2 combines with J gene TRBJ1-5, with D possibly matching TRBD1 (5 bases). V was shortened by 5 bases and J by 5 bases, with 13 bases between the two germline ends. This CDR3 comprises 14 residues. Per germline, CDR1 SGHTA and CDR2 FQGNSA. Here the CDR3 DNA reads TGTGCCAGCAGCCATTCGGGGGTAGATCAGCCCCAGCATTTT. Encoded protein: CASSHSGVDQPQHF.

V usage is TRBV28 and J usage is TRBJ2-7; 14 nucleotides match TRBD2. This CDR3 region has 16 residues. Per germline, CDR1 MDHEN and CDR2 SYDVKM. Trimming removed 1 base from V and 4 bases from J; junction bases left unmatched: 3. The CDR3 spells CASSLLGLAGGYEQYF. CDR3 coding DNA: TGTGCCAGCAGTTTATTAGGACTAGCGGGAGGTTACGAGCAGTACTTC.

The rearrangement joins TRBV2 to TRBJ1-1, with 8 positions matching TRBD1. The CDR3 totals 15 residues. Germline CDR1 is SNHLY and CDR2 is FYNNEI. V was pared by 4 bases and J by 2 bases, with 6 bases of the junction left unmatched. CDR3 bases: TGTGCCAGCAGTGGAGAGGGACAGGATAACACTGAAGCTTTCTTT. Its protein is CASSGEGQDNTEAFF.

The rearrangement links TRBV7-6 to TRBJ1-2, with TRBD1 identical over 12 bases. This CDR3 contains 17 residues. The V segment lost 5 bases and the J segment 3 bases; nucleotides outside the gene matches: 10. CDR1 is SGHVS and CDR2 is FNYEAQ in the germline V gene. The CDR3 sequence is CASSAGTGGTGDYGYTF. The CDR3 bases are TGTGCCAGCAGCGCCGGGACAGGGGGCACGGGGGACTATGGCTACACCTTC.

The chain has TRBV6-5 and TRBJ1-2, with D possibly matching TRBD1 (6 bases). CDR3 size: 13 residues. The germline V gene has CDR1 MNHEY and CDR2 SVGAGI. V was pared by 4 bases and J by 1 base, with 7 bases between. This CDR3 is CASSSQGNYGYTF. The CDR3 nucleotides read TGTGCCAGCAGTTCACAGGGTAACTATGGCTACACCTTC.

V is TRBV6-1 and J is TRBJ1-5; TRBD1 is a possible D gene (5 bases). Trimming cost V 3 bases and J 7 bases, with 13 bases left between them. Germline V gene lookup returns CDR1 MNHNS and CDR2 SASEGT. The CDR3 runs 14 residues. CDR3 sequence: CASSDQGKGQPQHF. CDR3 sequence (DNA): TGTGCCAGCAGTGATCAGGGAAAAGGGCAGCCCCAGCATTTT.

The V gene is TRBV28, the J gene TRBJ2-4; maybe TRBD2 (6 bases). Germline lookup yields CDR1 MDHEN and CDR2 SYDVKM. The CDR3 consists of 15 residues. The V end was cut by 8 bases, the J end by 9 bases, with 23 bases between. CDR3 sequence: CASRARGSGLPIQYF. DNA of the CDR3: TGTGCCAGCCGGGCCCGGGGTAGCGGTCTGCCCATTCAGTACTTC.

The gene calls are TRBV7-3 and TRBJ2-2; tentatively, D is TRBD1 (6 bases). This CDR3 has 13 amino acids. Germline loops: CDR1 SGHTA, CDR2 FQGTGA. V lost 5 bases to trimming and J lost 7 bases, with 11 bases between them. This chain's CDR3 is CASSLGQGGELFF. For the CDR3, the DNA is TGTGCCAGCAGCCTGGGACAAGGCGGGGAGCTGTTTTTT.

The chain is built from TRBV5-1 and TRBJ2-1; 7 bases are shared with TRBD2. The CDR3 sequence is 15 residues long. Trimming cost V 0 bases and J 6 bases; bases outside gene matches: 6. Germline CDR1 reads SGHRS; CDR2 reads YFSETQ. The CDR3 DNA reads TGCGCCAGCAGCTTGGTAGACGCGGGAGTCAATGAGCAGTTCTTC. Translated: CASSLVDAGVNEQFF.

The CDR3 here is CASSRGLAGGYNEQFF. The CDR3 nucleotides are TGTGCCAGCAGCCGGGGACTAGCGGGAGGGTACAATGAGCAGTTCTTC. The chain links TRBV11-2 to TRBJ2-1; 16 bases map to TRBD2. With 5 bases clipped from V and 4 bases from J, the junction kept 2 bases outside the gene matches. From germline, CDR1 is SGHAT and CDR2 FQNNGV. This CDR3 is built from 16 residues.

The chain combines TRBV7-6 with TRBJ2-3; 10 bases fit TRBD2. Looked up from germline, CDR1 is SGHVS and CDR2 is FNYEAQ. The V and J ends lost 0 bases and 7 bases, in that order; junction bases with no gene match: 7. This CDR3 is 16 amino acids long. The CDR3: CASSLALSGGTHTQYF. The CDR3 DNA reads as TGTGCCAGCAGCTTAGCGCTTAGCGGGGGGACCCATACGCAGTATTTT.

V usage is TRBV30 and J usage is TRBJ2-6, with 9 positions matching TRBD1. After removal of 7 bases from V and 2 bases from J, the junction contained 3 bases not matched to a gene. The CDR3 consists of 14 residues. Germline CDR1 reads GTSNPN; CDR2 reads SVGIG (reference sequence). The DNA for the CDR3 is TGTGCCTCCCACAGGGGGCCTGGGGCCAACGTCCTGACTTTC. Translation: CASHRGPGANVLTF.

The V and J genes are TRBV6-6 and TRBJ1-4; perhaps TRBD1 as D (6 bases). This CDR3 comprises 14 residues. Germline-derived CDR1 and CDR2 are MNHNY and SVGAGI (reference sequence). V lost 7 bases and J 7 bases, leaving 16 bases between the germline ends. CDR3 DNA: TGTGCCAGCACCAAAGGGCAGGGGTCTGAAAAACTGTTTTTT. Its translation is CASTKGQGSEKLFF.